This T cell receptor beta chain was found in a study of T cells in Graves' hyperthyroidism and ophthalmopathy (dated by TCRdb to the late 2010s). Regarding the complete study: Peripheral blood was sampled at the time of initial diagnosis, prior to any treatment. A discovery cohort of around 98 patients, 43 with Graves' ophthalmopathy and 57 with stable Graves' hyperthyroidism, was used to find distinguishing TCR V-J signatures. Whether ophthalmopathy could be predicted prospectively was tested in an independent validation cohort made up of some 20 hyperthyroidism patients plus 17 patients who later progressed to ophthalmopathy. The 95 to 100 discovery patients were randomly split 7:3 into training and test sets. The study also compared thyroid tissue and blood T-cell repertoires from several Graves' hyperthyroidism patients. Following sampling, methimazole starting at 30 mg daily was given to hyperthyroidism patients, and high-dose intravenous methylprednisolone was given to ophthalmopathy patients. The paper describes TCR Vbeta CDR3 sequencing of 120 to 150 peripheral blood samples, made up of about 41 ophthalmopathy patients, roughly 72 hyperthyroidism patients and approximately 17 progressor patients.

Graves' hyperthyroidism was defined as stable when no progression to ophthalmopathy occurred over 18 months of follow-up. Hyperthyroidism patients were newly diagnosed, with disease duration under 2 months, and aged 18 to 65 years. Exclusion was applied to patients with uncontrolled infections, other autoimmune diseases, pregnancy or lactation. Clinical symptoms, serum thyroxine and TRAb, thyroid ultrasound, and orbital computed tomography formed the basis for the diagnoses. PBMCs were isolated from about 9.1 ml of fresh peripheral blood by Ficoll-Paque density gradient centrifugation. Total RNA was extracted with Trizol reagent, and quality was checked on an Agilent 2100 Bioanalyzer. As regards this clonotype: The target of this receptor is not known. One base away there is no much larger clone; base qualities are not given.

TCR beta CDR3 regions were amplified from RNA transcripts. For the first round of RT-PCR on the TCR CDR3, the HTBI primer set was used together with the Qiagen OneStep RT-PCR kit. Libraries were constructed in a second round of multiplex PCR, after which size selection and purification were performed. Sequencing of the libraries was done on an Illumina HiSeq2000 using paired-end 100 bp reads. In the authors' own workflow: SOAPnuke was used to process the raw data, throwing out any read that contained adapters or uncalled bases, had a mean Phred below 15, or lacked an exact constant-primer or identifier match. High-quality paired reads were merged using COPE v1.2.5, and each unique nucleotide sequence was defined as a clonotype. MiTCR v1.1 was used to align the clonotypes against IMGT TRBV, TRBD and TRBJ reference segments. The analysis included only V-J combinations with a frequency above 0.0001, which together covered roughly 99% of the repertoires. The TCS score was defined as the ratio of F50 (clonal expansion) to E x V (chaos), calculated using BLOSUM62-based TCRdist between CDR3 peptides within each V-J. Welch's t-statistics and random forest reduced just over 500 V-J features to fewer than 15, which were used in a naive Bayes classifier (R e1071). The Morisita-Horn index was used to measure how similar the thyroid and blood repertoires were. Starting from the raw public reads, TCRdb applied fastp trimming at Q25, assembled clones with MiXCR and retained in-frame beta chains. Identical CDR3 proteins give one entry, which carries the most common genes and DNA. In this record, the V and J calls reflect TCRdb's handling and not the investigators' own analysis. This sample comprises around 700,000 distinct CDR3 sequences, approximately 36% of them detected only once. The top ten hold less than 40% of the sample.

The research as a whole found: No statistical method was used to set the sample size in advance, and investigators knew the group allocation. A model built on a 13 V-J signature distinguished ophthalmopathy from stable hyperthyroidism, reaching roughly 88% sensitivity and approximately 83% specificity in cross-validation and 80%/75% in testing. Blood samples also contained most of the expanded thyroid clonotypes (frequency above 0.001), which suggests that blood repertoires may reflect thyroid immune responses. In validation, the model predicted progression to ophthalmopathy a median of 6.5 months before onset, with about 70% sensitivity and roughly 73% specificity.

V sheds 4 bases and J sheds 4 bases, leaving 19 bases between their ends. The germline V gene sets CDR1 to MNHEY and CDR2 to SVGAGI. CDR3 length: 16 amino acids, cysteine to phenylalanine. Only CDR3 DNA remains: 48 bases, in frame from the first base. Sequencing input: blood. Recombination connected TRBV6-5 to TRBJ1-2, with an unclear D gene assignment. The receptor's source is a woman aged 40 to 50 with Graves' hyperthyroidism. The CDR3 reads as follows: CASSSLGGRIFYGYTF. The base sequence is TGTGCCAGCAGTTCCCTGGGAGGACGGATATTCTATGGCTACACCTTC.